Included here is one TCR beta chain sequence, with context. Its specificity is not known. This specimen belongs to a study of blood T cells in healthy people across ages. With a J-beta primer mix and a sample-barcoded 5' primer, a second PCR ran roughly 6 to 11 cycles. Via MiXCR, TCRdb re-called the 5' RACE reads, giving one row per CDR3 protein. This sample has around 800,000 distinct CDR3 sequences, with 35% to 60% found just once. Study results and caveats: Fewer expanded clones and more diversity marked long-lived versus aged donors. TCR beta diversity correlated strongly with naive T cell percentage.

The CDR3 has 14 amino acids. From germline, CDR1 is SQVTM and CDR2 ANQGSEA. V gave up 3 bases and J gave up 3 bases, with 12 bases separating them. Specimen: blood. The TCR was taken from a man older than 75 in good health. This chain joins TRBV29-1 and TRBJ2-1, with TRBD2 as a possible D gene (5 bases). The CDR3 bases are TGCAGCGTTGAGAGCCGAGCGGTCTACAATGAGCAGTTCTTC. This gives the protein CSVESRAVYNEQFF.